These T cell receptor beta chains were read from a single sample in a study of blood T cells in healthy people across ages. MiXCR, applied by TCRdb to the 5' RACE reads, yields one record per CDR3 protein. The sample comprises approximately 800,000 distinct CDR3 sequences, about 62% of which are singletons, and 20% to 25% rests with the top ten. The material sequenced was blood. All receptors derive from a man younger than 45 in good health. Each CDR3 is given with its conserved first and last residue. D genes are given only for firm matches. Rows may omit the clone size; those that give it use once, few, many or a size class.

TGCGCCAGCAGCCAAGTGATGGCTCAGAATTCACCCCTCCACTTT,CASSQVMAQNSPLHF,TRBV4-3,.,.,TRBJ1-6
TGCGCCAGCAGCCAAGCCCCCGATGGACTAGCGGGGAGCTCCTACAATGAGCAGTACTTC,CASSQAPDGLAGSSYNEQYF,TRBV4-3,.,TRBD2,TRBJ2-7
TGCAGTGCCACGGGACCGTCTGGCTACACCTTC,CSATGPSGYTF,TRBV20-1,many,.,TRBJ1-2
TGCAGTGCTAGACCTAGCTATGGTGAGCAGTTCTTC,CSARPSYGEQFF,TRBV20-1,.,.,TRBJ2-1
TGTGCCAGCAGTTACTCGACAGGGCAAGGTTCACCCCTCCACTTT,CASSYSTGQGSPLHF,TRBV6-5,many,TRBD1,TRBJ1-6
TGCAGTGCTAGAGGAGAAGGGGACACAGATACGCAGTATTTT,CSARGEGDTDTQYF,TRBV20-1,.,.,TRBJ2-3
TGCAGTGCTAGGGAGTTTGGATATGGCTACACCTTC,CSAREFGYGYTF,TRBV20-1,few,.,TRBJ1-2
TGTGCCAGCATGAGGGTCTCTGGGGCCAACGTCCTGACTTTC,CASMRVSGANVLTF,TRBV6-2/TRBV6-3,few,.,TRBJ2-6
TGCGCCAGCAGCCGTGTGGGGGGCCCTAGCACAGATACGCAGTATTTT,CASSRVGGPSTDTQYF,TRBV4-1,.,.,TRBJ2-3
TGCGCCAGCGGAACGATAGGAGCCCGTCAAGAGGCCCAGTACTTC,CASGTIGARQEAQYF,TRBV5-1,.,.,TRBJ2-5
TGTGCCAGCAGGGCTTCTAGCGGGAGTCCCCACACCGGGGAGCTGTTTTTT,CASRASSGSPHTGELFF,TRBV27,once,TRBD2,TRBJ2-2
TGTGCCTGGAGCCGATTGGGGGACATAGCCTACGAGCAGTACTTC,CAWSRLGDIAYEQYF,TRBV30,.,.,TRBJ2-7
TGTGCCAGCAGCTTAGGGACAGCGGGAGTATGGGGCGGTGAGCAGTTCTTC,CASSLGTAGVWGGEQFF,TRBV7-2,few,TRBD2,TRBJ2-1
TGTGCCATCAGTTTGGGTGACAGGGGAGGCAATGAGCAGTTCTTC,CAISLGDRGGNEQFF,TRBV10-3,.,TRBD1,TRBJ2-1
TGCGCCAGCAGCCAGCAGGGACTAGCGGCCTACAATGAGCAGTTCTTC,CASSQQGLAAYNEQFF,TRBV4-3,.,TRBD2,TRBJ2-1
TGTGCCAGCAGCTTAGTGCTCCGGTCAGATACGCAGTATTTT,CASSLVLRSDTQYF,TRBV7-2,few,.,TRBJ2-3